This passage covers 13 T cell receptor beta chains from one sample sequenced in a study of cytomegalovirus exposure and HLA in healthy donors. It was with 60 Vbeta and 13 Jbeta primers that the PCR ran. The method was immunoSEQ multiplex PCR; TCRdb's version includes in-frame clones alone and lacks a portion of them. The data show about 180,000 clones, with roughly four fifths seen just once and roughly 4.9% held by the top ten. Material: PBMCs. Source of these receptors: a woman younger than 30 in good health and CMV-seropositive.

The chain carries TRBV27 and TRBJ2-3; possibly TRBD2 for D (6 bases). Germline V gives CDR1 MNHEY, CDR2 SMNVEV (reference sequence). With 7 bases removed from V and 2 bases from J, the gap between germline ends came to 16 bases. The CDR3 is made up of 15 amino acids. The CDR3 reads CASILRAGSTDTQYF. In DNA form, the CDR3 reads TGTGCCAGCATCTTAAGGGCGGGGTCCACAGATACGCAGTATTTT.

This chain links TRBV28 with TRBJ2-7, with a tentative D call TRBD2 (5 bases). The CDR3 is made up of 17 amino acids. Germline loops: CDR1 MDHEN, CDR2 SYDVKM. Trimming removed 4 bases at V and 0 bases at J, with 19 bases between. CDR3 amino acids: CASSSFGLTVLSYEQYF. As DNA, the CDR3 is TGTGCCAGCAGTTCCTTCGGACTTACCGTCCTCTCCTACGAGCAGTACTTC. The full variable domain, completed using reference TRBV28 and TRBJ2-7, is DVKVTQSSRYLVKRTGEKVFLECVQDMDHENMFWYRQDPGLGLRLIYFSYDVKMKEKGDIPEGYSVSREKKERFSLILESASTNQTSMYLCASSSFGLTVLSYEQYFGPGTRLTVT.

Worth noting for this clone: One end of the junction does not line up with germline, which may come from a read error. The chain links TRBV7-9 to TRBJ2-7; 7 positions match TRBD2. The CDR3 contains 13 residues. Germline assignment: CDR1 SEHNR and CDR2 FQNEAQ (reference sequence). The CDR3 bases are TGTTCCAGCAGCTTGGGAGGGCGCTACGAGCAGTACTTC. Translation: CSSSLGGRYEQYF.

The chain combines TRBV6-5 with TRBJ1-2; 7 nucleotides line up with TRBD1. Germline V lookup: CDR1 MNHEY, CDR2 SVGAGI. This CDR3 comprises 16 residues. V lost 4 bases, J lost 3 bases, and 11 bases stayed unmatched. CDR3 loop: CASSFGQVIGDYGYTF. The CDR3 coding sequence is TGTGCCAGCAGTTTTGGACAGGTTATAGGGGACTATGGCTACACCTTC.

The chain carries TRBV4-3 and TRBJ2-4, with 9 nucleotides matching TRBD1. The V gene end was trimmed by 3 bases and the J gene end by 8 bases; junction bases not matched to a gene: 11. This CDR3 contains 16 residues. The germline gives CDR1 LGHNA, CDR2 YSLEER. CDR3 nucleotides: TGCGCCAGCAGCCAGGAACAGGGGGCGAGAGGGGACATTCAGTACTTC. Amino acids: CASSQEQGARGDIQYF.

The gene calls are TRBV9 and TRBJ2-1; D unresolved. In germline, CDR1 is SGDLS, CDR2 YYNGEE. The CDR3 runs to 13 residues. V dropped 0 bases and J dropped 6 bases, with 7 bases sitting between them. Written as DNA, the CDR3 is TGTGCCAGCAGCGTAGCTAATGCCAATGAGCAGTTCTTC. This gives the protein CASSVANANEQFF.

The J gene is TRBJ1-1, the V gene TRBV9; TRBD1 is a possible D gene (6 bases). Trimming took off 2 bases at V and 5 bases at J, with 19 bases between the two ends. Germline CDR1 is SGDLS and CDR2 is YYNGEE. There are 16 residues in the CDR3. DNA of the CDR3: TGTGCCAGCAGCGTCATAAAACAGGGTTATTTGACTGAAGCTTTCTTT. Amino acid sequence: CASSVIKQGYLTEAFF.

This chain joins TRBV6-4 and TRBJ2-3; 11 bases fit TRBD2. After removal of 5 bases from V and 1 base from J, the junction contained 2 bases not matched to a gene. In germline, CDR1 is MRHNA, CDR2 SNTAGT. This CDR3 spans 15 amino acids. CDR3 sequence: CASSLTSGGTDTQYF. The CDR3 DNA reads TGTGCCAGCAGTCTGACTAGCGGGGGCACAGATACGCAGTATTTT.

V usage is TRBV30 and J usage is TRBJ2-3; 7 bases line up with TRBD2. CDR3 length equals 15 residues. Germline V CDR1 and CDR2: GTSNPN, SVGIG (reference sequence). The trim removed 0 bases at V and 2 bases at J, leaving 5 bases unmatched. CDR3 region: CAWSVDGGTTDTQYF. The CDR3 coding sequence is TGTGCCTGGAGTGTAGACGGGGGGACCACAGATACGCAGTATTTT. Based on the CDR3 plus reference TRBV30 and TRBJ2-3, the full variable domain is SQTIHQWPATLVQPVGSPLSLECTVEGTSNPNLYWYRQAAGRGLQLLFYSVGIGQISSEVPQNLSASRPQDRQFILSSKKLLLSDSGFYLCAWSVDGGTTDTQYFGPGTRLTVL.

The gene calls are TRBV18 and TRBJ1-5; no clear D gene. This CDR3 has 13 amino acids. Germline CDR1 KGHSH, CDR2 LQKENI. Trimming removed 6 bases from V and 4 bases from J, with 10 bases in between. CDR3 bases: TGTGCCAGCTCGGTTGGGAGGAATCAGCCCCAGCATTTT. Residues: CASSVGRNQPQHF.

The CDR3 spells CSVGGQFSNQPQHF. DNA of the CDR3: TGCAGCGTTGGGGGACAGTTTAGCAATCAGCCCCAGCATTTT. The chain uses TRBV29-1 and TRBJ1-5, with 7 bases identical to TRBD1. Germline-derived CDR1 and CDR2 are SQVTM and ANQGSEA. J was trimmed by 0 bases and V by 4 bases; bases with no gene match: 3. CDR3 size: 14 residues.

The CDR3 nucleotides are TGTGCCAGTAGTACCCAGGGATCTCCTAATGAAAAACTGTTTTTT. It codes for CASSTQGSPNEKLFF. This sequence joins TRBV19 and TRBJ1-4, with a possible D match to TRBD1 (5 bases). The CDR3 extends over 15 amino acids. CDR1 and CDR2 (germline): LNHDA, SQIVND (reference sequence). V was pared by 4 bases and J by 3 bases, with 12 bases between.

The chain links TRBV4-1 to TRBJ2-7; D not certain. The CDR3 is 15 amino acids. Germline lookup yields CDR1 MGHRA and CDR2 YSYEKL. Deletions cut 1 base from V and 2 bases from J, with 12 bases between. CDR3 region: CASSQVLAPAYEQYF. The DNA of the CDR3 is TGCGCCAGCAGCCAAGTCTTGGCACCAGCCTACGAGCAGTACTTC.